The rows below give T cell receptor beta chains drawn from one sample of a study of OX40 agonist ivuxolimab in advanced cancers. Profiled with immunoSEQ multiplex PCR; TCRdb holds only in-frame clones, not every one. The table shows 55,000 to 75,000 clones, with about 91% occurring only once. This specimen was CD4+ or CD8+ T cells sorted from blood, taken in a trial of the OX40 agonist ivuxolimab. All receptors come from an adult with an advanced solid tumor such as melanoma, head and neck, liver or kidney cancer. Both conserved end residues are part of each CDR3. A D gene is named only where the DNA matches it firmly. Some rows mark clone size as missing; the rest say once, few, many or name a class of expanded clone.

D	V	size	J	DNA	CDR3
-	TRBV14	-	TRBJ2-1	TGTGCCAGCAGCCAAGTGTCACGGGGAAACAATGAGCAGTTCTTC	CASSQVSRGNNEQFF
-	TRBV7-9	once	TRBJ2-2	TGTGCCAGCAGCTCGGGACGCAGGGTACGAGGGGAGCTGTTTTTT	CASSSGRRVRGELFF
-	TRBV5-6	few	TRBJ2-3	TGTGCCAGCAGCTTGGTTCCAGGGAACACAGATACGCAGTATTTT	CASSLVPGNTDTQYF
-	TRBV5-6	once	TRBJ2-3	TGTGCCAGCAGCTTGACGTGGTCGGGCACAGATACGCAGTATTTT	CASSLTWSGTDTQYF
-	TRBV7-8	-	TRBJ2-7	TGTGCCAGCAGCTCGCGGACACTCACCTACGAGCAGTACTTC	CASSSRTLTYEQYF
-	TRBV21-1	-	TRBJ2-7	TGTGCCAGCAGCAAGACAGGTAGATACGAGCAGTACTTC	CASSKTGRYEQYF
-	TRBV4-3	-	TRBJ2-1	TGCGCCAGCAGCCAAGATTCAGGGAGGTATATGGGCAATGAGCAGTTCTTC	CASSQDSGRYMGNEQFF
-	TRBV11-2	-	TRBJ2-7	TGTGCCAGCAGCTTAGTTCAGGGTTCGGTCGAGCAGTACTTC	CASSLVQGSVEQYF
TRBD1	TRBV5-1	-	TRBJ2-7	TGCGCCAGCAAGGGTCAGGGGGCGTCGGGCGAGCAGTACTTC	CASKGQGASGEQYF
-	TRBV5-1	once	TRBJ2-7	TGCGCCAGCAGCTCCCACGCAATCACAGGGTCAGGGGAGCAGTACTTC	CASSSHAITGSGEQYF
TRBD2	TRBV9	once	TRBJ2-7	TGTGCCAGCAGCCCCACTAGCGGGGCCACCTACGAGCAGTACTTC	CASSPTSGATYEQYF
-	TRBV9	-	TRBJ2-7	TGTGCCAGCAGCCCAACAGCGGAAAGCTCCTACGAGCAGTACTTC	CASSPTAESSYEQYF
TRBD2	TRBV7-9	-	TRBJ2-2	TGTGCCAGCAGCAGGACTAGCGGGAGTGTTGTCGGGGAGCTGTTTTTT	CASSRTSGSVVGELFF
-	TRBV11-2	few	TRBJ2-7	TGTGCCAGCAGCCAGGACTGGTCGGTCTACGAGCAGTACTTC	CASSQDWSVYEQYF
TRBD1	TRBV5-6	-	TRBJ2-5	TGTGCCAGCAGATACGGGACAGTCGACATGTACCAAGAGACCCAGTACTTC	CASRYGTVDMYQETQYF
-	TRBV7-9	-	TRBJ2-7	TGTGCCAGCAGCCCCCAGGACGGAATCTCCTACGAGCAGTACTTC	CASSPQDGISYEQYF
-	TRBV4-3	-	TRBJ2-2	TGCGCCAGCAGCCAAGATGCCCGGGGGTACACCGGGGAGCTGTTTTTT	CASSQDARGYTGELFF
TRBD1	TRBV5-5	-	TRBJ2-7	TGTGCCAGCAGCGACTTTGGACAGGCCGCATCCTACGAGCAGTACTTC	CASSDFGQAASYEQYF
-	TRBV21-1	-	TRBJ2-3	TGTGCCAGCAGCAAAGGACTCGTTGGTGAGGGAGGGGAGGTGGGAGATACGCAGTATTTT	CASSKGLVGEGGEVGDTQYF
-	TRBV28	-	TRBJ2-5	TGTGCCAGCAGTTTGTGGACTTTGCAAGAGACCCAGTACTTC	CASSLWTLQETQYF
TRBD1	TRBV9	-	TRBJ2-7	TGTGCCAGCAGCGTAGGAGGGGGCAGCGCCTACGAGCAGTACTTC	CASSVGGGSAYEQYF
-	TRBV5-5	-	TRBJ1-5	TGTGCCAGCAGCTTGGTTCCAGCTATCTATAGCAATCAGCCCCAGCATTTT	CASSLVPAIYSNQPQHF
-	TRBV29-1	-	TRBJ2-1	TGCAGCGTTGAAGATCCGGGCTCTAGCTCCTACAATGAGCAGTTCTTC	CSVEDPGSSSYNEQFF
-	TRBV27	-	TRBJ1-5	TGTGCCAGCAGTCCTCGACTGATTAATCAGCCCCAGCATTTT	CASSPRLINQPQHF
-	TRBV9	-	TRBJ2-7	TGTGCCAGCAGCGTAGACCCCTTCCCCTACGAGGGGCAGTACTTC	CASSVDPFPYEGQYF
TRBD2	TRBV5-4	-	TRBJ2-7	TGTGCCAGCAGATGGACTAGCGGGAGGCCGGCCTACGAGCAGTACTTC	CASRWTSGRPAYEQYF
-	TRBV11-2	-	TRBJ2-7	TGTGCCAGCAGCTACCCCGGAGGTATAGCTTACGAGCAGTACTTC	CASSYPGGIAYEQYF
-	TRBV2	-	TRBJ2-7	TGTGCCAGCAGTCCTCTGGCGCAGGGTTACGAGCAGTACTTC	CASSPLAQGYEQYF
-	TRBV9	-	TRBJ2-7	TGTGCCAGCAGCGTGACGAGCAGGTCCGAGCAGTACTTC	CASSVTSRSEQYF
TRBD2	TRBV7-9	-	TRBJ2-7	TGTGCCAGCAGCCCTAGCGGAGCCTACGAGCAGTACTTC	CASSPSGAYEQYF
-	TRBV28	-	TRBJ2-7	TGTGCCAGCACAGATACCTACGAGCAGTACTTC	CASTDTYEQYF